This TCR beta chain stems from a study of T cells after yellow fever vaccination. Study-level background: Preparation used SMART-Seq v4 Ultra Low Input for the low-cell-number fractions. Whole-study findings and limits: Relatively few clonotypes were ones that appeared in both CD4 and CD8 compartments.

For TCR, cDNA came from 5'RACE template switching, which added a universal primer site and UMIs. One entry per CDR3 protein results from TCRdb running MiXCR on the 5' RACE reads. This table has tens of thousands of distinct CDR3 sequences, 7.7% appearing once. This clonotype was found a few times. Its target is unknown. Trimming shortened V by 5 bases and J by 9 bases, and 14 bases separated the two germline ends. This CDR3 spans 13 amino acids. Germline CDR1 is MGHDK and CDR2 is SYGVNS. This TCR was sampled from a man aged 30 to 45 who received the YFV17D yellow fever vaccine. V is TRBV25-1 and J is TRBJ2-1; D call uncertain. Sequencing was performed on CD8+ T cells sorted from PBMCs, taken on the day of the yellow fever booster vaccination. CDR3: CASSLEGIAEQFF. The CDR3 bases are TGTGCCAGCAGTTTGGAAGGGATCGCTGAGCAGTTCTTC. Combining the CDR3 with reference TRBV25-1 and TRBJ2-1 gives the whole variable domain EADIYQTPRYLVIGTGKKITLECSQTMGHDKMYWYQQDPGMELHLIHYSYGVNSTEKGDLSSESTVSRIRTEHFPLTLESARPSHTSQYLCASSLEGIAEQFFGPGTRLTVL.